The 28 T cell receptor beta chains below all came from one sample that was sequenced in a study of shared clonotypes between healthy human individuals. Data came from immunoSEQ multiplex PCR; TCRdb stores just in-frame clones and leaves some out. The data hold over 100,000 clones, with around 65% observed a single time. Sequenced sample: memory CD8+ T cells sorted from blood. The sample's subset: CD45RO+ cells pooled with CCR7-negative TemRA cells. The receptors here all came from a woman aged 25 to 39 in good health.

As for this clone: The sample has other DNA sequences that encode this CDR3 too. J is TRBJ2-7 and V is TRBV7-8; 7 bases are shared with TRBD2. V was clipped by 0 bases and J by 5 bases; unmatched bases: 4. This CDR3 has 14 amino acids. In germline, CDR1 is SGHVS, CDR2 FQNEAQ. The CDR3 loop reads CASSLAGGQNEQYF. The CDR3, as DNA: TGTGCCAGCAGCTTAGCGGGAGGGCAAAACGAGCAGTACTTC.

This CDR3 is CTSSQDAGSLYNEQFF. In DNA, the CDR3 is TGCACCAGCAGCCAAGACGCCGGTTCCCTCTACAATGAGCAGTTCTTC. The V gene is TRBV1, the J gene TRBJ2-1; the table's D call, TRBD2, was not checked against the DNA. TRBV1 is a known pseudogene. This CDR3 has 16 amino acids.

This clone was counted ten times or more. The CDR3 DNA follows: TGTGCCAGCACAAGCGGGAGGGCGCAAAATGAGCAGTTCTTC. This encodes CASTSGRAQNEQFF. J is TRBJ2-1 and V is TRBV2, with 10 bases identical to TRBD2. With 7 bases clipped from V and 7 bases from J, the junction kept 7 bases outside the gene matches. CDR1 SNHLY and CDR2 FYNNEI come from the germline V gene. The length of the CDR3 is 14 residues.

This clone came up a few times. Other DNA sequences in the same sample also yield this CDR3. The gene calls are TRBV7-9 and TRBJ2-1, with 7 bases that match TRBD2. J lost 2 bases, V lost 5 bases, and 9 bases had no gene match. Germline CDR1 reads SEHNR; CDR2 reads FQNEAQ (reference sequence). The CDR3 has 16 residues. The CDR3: CASSPRGGSAYNEQFF. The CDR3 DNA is TGTGCCAGCAGCCCTCGTGGCGGGAGCGCCTACAATGAGCAGTTCTTC.

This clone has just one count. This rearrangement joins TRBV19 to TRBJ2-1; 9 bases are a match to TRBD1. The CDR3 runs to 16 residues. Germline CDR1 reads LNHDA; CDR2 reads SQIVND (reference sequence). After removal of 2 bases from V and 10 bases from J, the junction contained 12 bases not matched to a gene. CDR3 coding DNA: TGTGCCAGTAGTATAATCCACAGGGGGCTTCGTAGGGAGCAGTTCTTC. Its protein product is CASSIIHRGLRREQFF.

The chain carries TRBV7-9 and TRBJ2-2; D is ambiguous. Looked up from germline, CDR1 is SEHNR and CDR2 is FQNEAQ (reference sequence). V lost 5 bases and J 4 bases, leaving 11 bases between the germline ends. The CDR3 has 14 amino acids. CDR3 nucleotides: TGTGCCAGCAGCGAGAGGAGTTTCACCGGGGAGCTGTTTTTT. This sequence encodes CASSERSFTGELFF.

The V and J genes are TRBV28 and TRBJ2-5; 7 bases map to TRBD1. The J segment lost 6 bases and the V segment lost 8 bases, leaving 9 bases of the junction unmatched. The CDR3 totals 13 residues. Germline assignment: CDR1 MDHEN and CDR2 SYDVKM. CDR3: CASSGQPMKTQYF. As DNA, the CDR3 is TGTGCCAGCTCGGGACAGCCCATGAAGACCCAGTACTTC.

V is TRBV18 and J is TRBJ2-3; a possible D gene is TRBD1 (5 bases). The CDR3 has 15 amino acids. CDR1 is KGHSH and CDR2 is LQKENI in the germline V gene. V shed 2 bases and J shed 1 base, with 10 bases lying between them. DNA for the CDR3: TGTGCCAGCTCACCAGACAGCGCGGGCACAGATACGCAGTATTTT. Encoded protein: CASSPDSAGTDTQYF.

CDR3 sequence: CASSPGTGGFYEQYF. The DNA for the CDR3 is TGTGCCAGCAGCCCGGGGACAGGGGGTTTCTACGAGCAGTACTTC. The J gene is TRBJ2-7, the V gene TRBV9; 11 bases fit TRBD1. Germline values: CDR1 SGDLS, CDR2 YYNGEE. This CDR3 has 15 amino acids. J gave up 3 bases and V 4 bases, and 6 bases lay outside the gene matches.

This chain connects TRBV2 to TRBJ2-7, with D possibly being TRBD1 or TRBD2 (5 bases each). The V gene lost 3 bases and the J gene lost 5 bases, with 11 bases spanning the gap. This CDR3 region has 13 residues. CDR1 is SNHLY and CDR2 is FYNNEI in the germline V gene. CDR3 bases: TGTGCCAGCAGTGAGGGCAGGGACCACGAGCAGTACTTC. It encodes CASSEGRDHEQYF.

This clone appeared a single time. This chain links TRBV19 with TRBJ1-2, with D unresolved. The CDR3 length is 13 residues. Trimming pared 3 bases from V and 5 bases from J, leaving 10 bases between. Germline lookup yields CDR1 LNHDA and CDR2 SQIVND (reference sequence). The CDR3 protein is CASSINYLYGYTF. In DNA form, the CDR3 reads TGTGCCAGTAGTATTAATTACTTGTATGGCTACACCTTC.

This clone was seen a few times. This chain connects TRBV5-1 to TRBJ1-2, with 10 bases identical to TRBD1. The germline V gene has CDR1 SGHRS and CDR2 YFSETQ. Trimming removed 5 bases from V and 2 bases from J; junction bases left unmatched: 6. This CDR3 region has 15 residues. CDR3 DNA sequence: TGCGCCAGCAGAGACAGGGGGCGACGGAACTATGGCTACACCTTC. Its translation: CASRDRGRRNYGYTF.

The CDR3 loop reads CASSPTGTGLYEQYF. Here the CDR3 DNA reads TGTGCCAGCTCGCCTACCGGGACAGGGCTCTACGAGCAGTACTTC. This chain connects TRBV18 to TRBJ2-7, with TRBD1 matching 9 bases. V trimming: 6 bases; J trimming: 3 bases; junction bases outside the gene matches: 9. CDR1 and CDR2 (germline): KGHSH, LQKENI. This CDR3 comprises 15 residues.

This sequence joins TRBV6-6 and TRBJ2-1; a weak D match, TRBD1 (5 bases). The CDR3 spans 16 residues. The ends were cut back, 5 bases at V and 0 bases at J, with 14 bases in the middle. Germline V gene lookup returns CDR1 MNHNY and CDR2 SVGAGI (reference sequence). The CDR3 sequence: CASSPYRQSSYNEQFF. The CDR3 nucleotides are TGTGCCAGCAGTCCCTACAGGCAGAGCTCCTACAATGAGCAGTTCTTC.

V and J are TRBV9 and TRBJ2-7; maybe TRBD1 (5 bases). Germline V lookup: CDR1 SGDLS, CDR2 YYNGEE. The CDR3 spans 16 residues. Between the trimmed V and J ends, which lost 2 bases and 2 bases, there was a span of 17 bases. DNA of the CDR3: TGTGCCAGCAGCGTGGGATGGCACACAGGAACCTACGAGCAGTACTTC. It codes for CASSVGWHTGTYEQYF.

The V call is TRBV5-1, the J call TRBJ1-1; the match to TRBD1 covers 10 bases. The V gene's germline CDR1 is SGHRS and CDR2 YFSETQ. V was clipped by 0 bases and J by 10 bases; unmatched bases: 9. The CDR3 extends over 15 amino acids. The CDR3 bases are TGCGCCAGCAGCTTGGGGTCAGGGACAGGGGATAGAGCTTTCTTT. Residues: CASSLGSGTGDRAFF. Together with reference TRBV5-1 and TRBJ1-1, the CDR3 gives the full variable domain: KAGVTQTPRYLIKTRGQQVTLSCSPISGHRSVSWYQQTPGQGLQFLFEYFSETQRNKGNFPGRFSGRQFSNSRSEMNVSTLELGDSALYLCASSLGSGTGDRAFFGQGTRLTVV.

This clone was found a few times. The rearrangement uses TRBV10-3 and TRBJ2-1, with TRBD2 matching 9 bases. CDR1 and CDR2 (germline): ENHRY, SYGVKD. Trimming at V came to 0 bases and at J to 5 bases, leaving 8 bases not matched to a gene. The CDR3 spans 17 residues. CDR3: CAISESGSGRGNNEQFF. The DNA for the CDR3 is TGTGCCATCAGTGAGTCCGGTAGCGGGAGAGGGAACAATGAGCAGTTCTTC.

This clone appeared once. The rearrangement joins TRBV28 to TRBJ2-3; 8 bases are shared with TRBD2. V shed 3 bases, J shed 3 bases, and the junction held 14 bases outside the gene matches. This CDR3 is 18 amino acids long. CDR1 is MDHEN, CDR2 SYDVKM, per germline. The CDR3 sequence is CASSFVRLATRPTDTQYF. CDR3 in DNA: TGTGCCAGCAGTTTTGTCCGACTAGCGACTAGGCCTACAGATACGCAGTATTTT.

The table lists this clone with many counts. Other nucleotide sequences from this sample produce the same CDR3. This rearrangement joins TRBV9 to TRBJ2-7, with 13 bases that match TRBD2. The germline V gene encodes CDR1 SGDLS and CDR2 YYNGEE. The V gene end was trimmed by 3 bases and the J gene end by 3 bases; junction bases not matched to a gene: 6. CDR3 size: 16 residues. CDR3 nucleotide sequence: TGTGCCAGCAGCGCCGGACTAGCGGGAGTGGGCTACGAGCAGTACTTC. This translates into CASSAGLAGVGYEQYF.

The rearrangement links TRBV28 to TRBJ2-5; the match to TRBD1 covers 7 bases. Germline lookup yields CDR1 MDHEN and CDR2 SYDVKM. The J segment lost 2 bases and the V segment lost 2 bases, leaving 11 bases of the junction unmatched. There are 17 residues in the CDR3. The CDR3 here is CASSLRRSGGRQETQYF. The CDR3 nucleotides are TGTGCCAGCAGTTTAAGGCGTTCAGGGGGTAGACAAGAGACCCAGTACTTC.

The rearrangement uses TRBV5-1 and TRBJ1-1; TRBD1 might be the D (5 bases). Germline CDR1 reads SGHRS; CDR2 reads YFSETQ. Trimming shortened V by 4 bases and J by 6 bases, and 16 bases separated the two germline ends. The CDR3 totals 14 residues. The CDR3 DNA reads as TGCGCCAGCAGCACGGGACGGGCTATCGCTGAAGCTTTCTTT. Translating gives CASSTGRAIAEAFF.

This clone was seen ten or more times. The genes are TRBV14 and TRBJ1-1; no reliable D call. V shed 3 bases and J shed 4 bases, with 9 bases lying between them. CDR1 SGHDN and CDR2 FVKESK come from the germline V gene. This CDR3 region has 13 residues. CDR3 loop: CASSHSTITEAFF. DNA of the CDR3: TGTGCCAGCAGCCACAGTACGATCACTGAAGCTTTCTTT.

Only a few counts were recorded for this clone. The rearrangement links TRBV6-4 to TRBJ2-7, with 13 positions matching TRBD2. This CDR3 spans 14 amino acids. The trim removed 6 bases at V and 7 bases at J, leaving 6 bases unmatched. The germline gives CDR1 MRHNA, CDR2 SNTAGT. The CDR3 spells CASRGTSGKREQYF. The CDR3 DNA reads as TGTGCCAGCAGGGGGACTAGCGGGAAGCGTGAGCAGTACTTC.

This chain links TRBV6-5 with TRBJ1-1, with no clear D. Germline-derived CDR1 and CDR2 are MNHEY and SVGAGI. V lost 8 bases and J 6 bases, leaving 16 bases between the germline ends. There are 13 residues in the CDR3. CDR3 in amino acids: CASWGVDGSEAFF. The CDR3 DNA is TGTGCCAGCTGGGGAGTAGATGGCTCTGAAGCTTTCTTT.

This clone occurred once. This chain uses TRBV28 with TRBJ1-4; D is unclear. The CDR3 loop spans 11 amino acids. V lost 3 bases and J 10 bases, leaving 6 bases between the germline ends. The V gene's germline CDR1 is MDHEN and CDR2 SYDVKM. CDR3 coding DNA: TGTGCCAGCAGTTTTGAAGGAAAACTGTTTTTT. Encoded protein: CASSFEGKLFF.

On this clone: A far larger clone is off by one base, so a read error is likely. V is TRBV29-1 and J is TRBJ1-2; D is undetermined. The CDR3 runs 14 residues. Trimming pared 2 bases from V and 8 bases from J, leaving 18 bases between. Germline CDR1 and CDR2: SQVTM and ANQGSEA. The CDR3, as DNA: TGCAGCGTTGAAAGTAGGGCCTCCGGGCGGGGCTACACCTTC. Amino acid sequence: CSVESRASGRGYTF. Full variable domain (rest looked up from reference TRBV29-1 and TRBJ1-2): SAVISQKPSRDICQRGTSLTIQCQVDSQVTMMFWYRQQPGQSLTLIATANQGSEATYESGFVIDKFPISRPNLTFSTLTVSNMSPEDSSIYLCSVESRASGRGYTFGSGTRLTVV.

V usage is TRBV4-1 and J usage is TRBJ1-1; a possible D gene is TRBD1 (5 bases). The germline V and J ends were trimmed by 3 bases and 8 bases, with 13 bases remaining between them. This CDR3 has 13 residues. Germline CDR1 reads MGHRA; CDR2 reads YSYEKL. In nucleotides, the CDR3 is TGCGCCAGCAGCCACGGGACGGTCGGAGAAGCTTTCTTT. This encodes CASSHGTVGEAFF.

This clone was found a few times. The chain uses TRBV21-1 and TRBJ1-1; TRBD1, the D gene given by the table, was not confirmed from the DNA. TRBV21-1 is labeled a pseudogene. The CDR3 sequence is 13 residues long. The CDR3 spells CASGDRGLTEAFF. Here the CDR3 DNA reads TGTGCCAGCGGGGACAGGGGTCTCACTGAAGCTTTCTTT.